This TCR beta chain came from a study of cytomegalovirus exposure and HLA in healthy donors. Study outcomes and limitations: Reportedly, cytomegalovirus status was diagnosed with high sensitivity and specificity. For most TCR beta V segments, an earlier analysis put the productive rate at about 87% or about 30% of the time.

This PCR relied on a set of 60 Vbeta primers and 13 Jbeta primers. The table came from immunoSEQ multiplex PCR; TCRdb's copy has only in-frame clones and leaves some out. The repertoire holds 220,000 or so clones, with roughly 80% as singletons. CDR3 length: 14 amino acids. The germline V gene encodes CDR1 SGHVS and CDR2 FQNEAQ. The V gene lost 8 bases and the J gene lost 3 bases, with 14 bases spanning the gap. This clone is a singleton in its sample. Its antigen is not known. Sample: PBMCs. The sequence was collected from a woman in her forties in good health and CMV-seronegative. The V call is TRBV7-8, the J call TRBJ2-1, with a possible D match to TRBD2 (6 bases). CDR3 loop: CASLGAGLYNEQFF. CDR3 nucleotide sequence: TGTGCCAGCCTGGGTGCGGGGCTCTACAATGAGCAGTTCTTC.